This T cell receptor beta chain stems from a study of T cell responses to AZD1222 COVID-19 vaccine. The germline gives CDR1 SGHAT, CDR2 FQNNGV. The CDR3 spans 18 residues. J was trimmed by 2 bases and V by 2 bases; bases with no gene match: 11. The table came from immunoSEQ multiplex PCR; TCRdb's copy has only in-frame clones and leaves some out. The sample yields some 88,000 clones, 75% to 95% seen once. This sample comprised peripheral blood, obtained 28 days after the second AZD1222 dose. The sequence was obtained from an adult who received the AZD1222 COVID-19 vaccine. The chain employs TRBV11-2 and TRBJ2-7; 11 bases agree with TRBD1. In DNA, the CDR3 is TGTGCCAGCAGCTTACTCCGAGCCCGGACAGGGGGCCCCTACGAGCAGTACTTC. This codes for CASSLLRARTGGPYEQYF.